The 28 T cell receptor beta chains reported below all come from one sample, sequenced in a study of technical replicates of blood from a few donors. Using immunoSEQ multiplex PCR, the repertoire was profiled, and TCRdb retains in-frame clones only, with some absent. The repertoire holds 65,000 to 80,000 clones, with 95% to 97% as singletons. Source material: T cells isolated from PBMCs. Receptors originate from a human donor in good health.

This chain links TRBV7-9 with TRBJ1-2, with TRBD1 identical over 7 bases. The CDR3 sequence is 15 residues long. Germline V lookup: CDR1 SEHNR, CDR2 FQNEAQ (reference sequence). V was pared by 4 bases and J by 1 base, with 6 bases of the junction left unmatched. DNA of the CDR3: TGTGCCAGCAGCTCCCTTAACAGGGGTAACTATGGCTACACCTTC. It yields the protein CASSSLNRGNYGYTF.

The chain employs TRBV6-1 and TRBJ1-4, with a tentative D call TRBD1 (6 bases). This CDR3 contains 14 residues. V was shortened by 6 bases and J by 8 bases, with 16 bases between the two germline ends. The germline CDR1 and CDR2 sequences are MNHNS and SASEGT. CDR3: CASRVGGREEKLFF. Here the CDR3 DNA reads TGTGCCAGCAGGGTTGGGGGCAGGGAAGAAAAACTGTTTTTT.

The chain has TRBV5-1 and TRBJ1-3; TRBD1 matches at 8 bases. The germline CDR1 and CDR2 sequences are SGHRS and YFSETQ. The V segment lost 5 bases and the J segment 4 bases; nucleotides outside the gene matches: 8. The CDR3 is 15 amino acids. The CDR3 is CASSSDRASGNTIYF. The CDR3 region has the DNA TGCGCCAGCAGTTCGGACAGGGCTTCGGGAAACACCATATATTTT.

The V gene is TRBV14, the J gene TRBJ1-2; a possible D gene is TRBD1 (5 bases). The germline V and J ends were trimmed by 4 bases and 10 bases, with 16 bases remaining between them. This CDR3 has 13 residues. Germline V CDR1 and CDR2: SGHDN, FVKESK. The CDR3 spells CASSPFGRVNYTF. CDR3 in DNA: TGTGCCAGCAGCCCCTTTGGCAGGGTAAACTACACCTTC.

The chain has TRBV5-6 and TRBJ2-2; 11 nucleotides agree with TRBD1. This CDR3 is 15 amino acids long. Per the germline V gene, CDR1 is SGHDT and CDR2 is YYEEEE. The J segment lost 6 bases and the V segment lost 3 bases, leaving 4 bases of the junction unmatched. The CDR3: CASSSRTGGSGELFF. CDR3 nucleotide sequence: TGTGCCAGCAGCTCTCGGACAGGGGGCTCCGGGGAGCTGTTTTTT.

In this sample, this clone turned up once. V usage is TRBV4-2 and J usage is TRBJ2-7; the D is unclear. Germline V gene data show CDR1 as LGHNA and CDR2 as YNFKEQ. V was clipped by 0 bases and J by 2 bases, with 11 bases between them. The CDR3 runs to 15 residues. The DNA of the CDR3 is TGTGCCAGCAGCCAAGAACGTGAGGCAGCCTACGAGCAGTACTTC. Amino acid sequence: CASSQEREAAYEQYF.

The chain combines TRBV2 with TRBJ1-5; TRBD1 is a possible D gene (6 bases). Germline loops: CDR1 SNHLY, CDR2 FYNNEI. This CDR3 region has 15 residues. The V end was cut by 5 bases, the J end by 8 bases, with 19 bases between. The CDR3 loop reads CASSPLTGNNEPQHF. CDR3 DNA sequence: TGTGCCAGCAGTCCGTTAACAGGGAACAACGAGCCCCAGCATTTT.

CDR3 region: CASSFSRGFTDTQYF. The CDR3 nucleotides are TGTGCCAGCAGTTTTTCAAGGGGTTTCACAGATACGCAGTATTTT. V and J are TRBV27 and TRBJ2-3; tentatively, D is TRBD1 (5 bases). Trimming took 3 bases from V and 2 from J, leaving 12 bases between them. Germline V gene lookup returns CDR1 MNHEY and CDR2 SMNVEV (reference sequence). This CDR3 is 15 amino acids long.

The chain is built from TRBV19 and TRBJ1-1, with 9 bases that match TRBD1. With V trimmed by 7 bases and J by 3 bases, 6 bases remained unmatched. Germline loops: CDR1 LNHDA, CDR2 SQIVND (reference sequence). CDR3 length: 14 amino acids. CDR3 sequence (DNA): TGTGCCAGTATTTCGACAGGGGGGGACACTGAAGCTTTCTTT. Its protein product is CASISTGGDTEAFF.

This clone is a singleton in its sample. CDR3 in amino acids: CASSLESQYYYGYTF. The CDR3 DNA follows: TGTGCCAGCAGCTTAGAATCACAGTATTACTATGGCTACACCTTC. The J gene is TRBJ1-2, the V gene TRBV7-9, with D unclear. Germline assignment: CDR1 SEHNR and CDR2 FQNEAQ (reference sequence). Trimming pared 1 base from V and 3 bases from J, leaving 12 bases between. CDR3 length: 15 residues.

This sequence joins TRBV6-4 and TRBJ2-1; 10 nucleotides align to TRBD2. This CDR3 comprises 15 residues. Germline CDR1 MRHNA, CDR2 SNTAGT. V trimming: 5 bases; J trimming: 4 bases; junction bases outside the gene matches: 5. CDR3 sequence reads: CASSSLAGRYNEQFF. The CDR3 region has the DNA TGTGCCAGCAGTTCACTAGCGGGACGTTACAATGAGCAGTTCTTC.

CDR3 in DNA: TGTGCCAGCAGCTTGTTACTAGCGGGAGGAGATACGCAGTATTTT. Translated: CASSLLLAGGDTQYF. The gene calls are TRBV5-4 and TRBJ2-3; TRBD2 matches at 12 bases. Losses at the gene ends were 1 base for V and 5 bases for J; bases not matched to a gene: 2. The CDR3 runs to 15 residues. Germline assignment: CDR1 SGHNT and CDR2 YYREEE (reference sequence).

This clone was seen a single time. This rearrangement joins TRBV7-8 to TRBJ2-3, with TRBD1 as a possible D gene (6 bases). The CDR3 sequence is 16 residues long. Between the trimmed V and J ends, which lost 0 bases and 4 bases, there was a span of 14 bases. From germline, CDR1 is SGHVS and CDR2 FQNEAQ. CDR3 DNA: TGTGCCAGCAGCTTAGCATACAGGGAAGTTCCAGATACGCAGTATTTT. Its translation is CASSLAYREVPDTQYF.

This chain joins TRBV7-8 and TRBJ2-7; tentative D call: TRBD1 (5 bases). Germline V gives CDR1 SGHVS, CDR2 FQNEAQ. The CDR3 covers 15 residues. Trimming cost V 2 bases and J 2 bases, with 13 bases left between them. The CDR3, as DNA: TGTGCCAGCAGCTTAACGACAGCCTCAACCTACGAGCAGTACTTC. This translates into CASSLTTASTYEQYF.

The chain uses TRBV30 and TRBJ2-1; the D gene is possibly TRBD2 (5 bases). The CDR3 loop spans 14 amino acids. Between the trimmed V and J ends, which lost 3 bases and 1 base, there was a span of 10 bases. Germline CDR1 is GTSNPN and CDR2 is SVGIG (reference sequence). In nucleotides, the CDR3 is TGTGCCTGGAGGATTAGCGCTTCCTACAATGAGCAGTTCTTC. As protein: CAWRISASYNEQFF.

The sample holds one count of this clone. The chain recombines TRBV7-9 with TRBJ2-5; TRBD1 might be the D (6 bases). The length of the CDR3 is 15 residues. The ends were cut back, 4 bases at V and 0 bases at J, with 12 bases in the middle. Germline CDR1 is SEHNR and CDR2 is FQNEAQ (reference sequence). CDR3 sequence (DNA): TGTGCCAGCAGCTCCGGGACAAGCCACCAAGAGACCCAGTACTTC. Its protein is CASSSGTSHQETQYF. Supplemented by reference TRBV7-9 and TRBJ2-5, the full variable domain reads DTGVSQNPRHKITKRGQNVTFRCDPISEHNRLYWYRQTLGQGPEFLTYFQNEAQLEKSRLLSDRFSAERPKGSFSTLEIQRTEQGDSAMYLCASSSGTSHQETQYFGPGTRLLVL.

The genes are TRBV19 and TRBJ2-5; TRBD1 is a possible D gene (5 bases). CDR1 is LNHDA and CDR2 is SQIVND in the germline V gene (reference sequence). The CDR3 totals 14 residues. The V gene lost 2 bases and the J gene lost 5 bases, with 12 bases spanning the gap. In DNA form, the CDR3 reads TGTGCCAGTAGTATAACCAGGGTTGGTGAGACCCAGTACTTC. Translating gives CASSITRVGETQYF. The full variable domain, completed using reference TRBV19 and TRBJ2-5, is DGGITQSPKYLFRKEGQNVTLSCEQNLNHDAMYWYRQDPGQGLRLIYYSQIVNDFQKGDIAEGYSVSREKKESFPLTVTSAQKNPTAFYLCASSITRVGETQYFGPGTRLLVL.

The chain combines TRBV6-1 with TRBJ1-1; possibly TRBD1 for D (6 bases). This CDR3 is 13 amino acids long. Germline V gene lookup returns CDR1 MNHNS and CDR2 SASEGT. The ends were cut back, 5 bases at V and 1 base at J, with 8 bases in the middle. CDR3 loop: CASSLRGNTEAFF. DNA for the CDR3: TGTGCCAGCAGTCTCAGGGGGAACACTGAAGCTTTCTTT.

The V call is TRBV5-6, the J call TRBJ2-7; 12 bases match TRBD2. The germline V gene has CDR1 SGHDT and CDR2 YYEEEE. This CDR3 has 17 amino acids. The ends lost 3 bases at V and 5 bases at J; junction bases unmatched: 12. CDR3 bases: TGTGCCAGCAGCTCTTCTAGCGGGAGGGATGTTTCGGACGAGCAGTACTTC. Its protein is CASSSSSGRDVSDEQYF. Full variable domain (missing parts from reference TRBV5-6 and TRBJ2-7): DAGVTQSPTHLIKTRGQQVTLRCSPKSGHDTVSWYQQALGQGPQFIFQYYEEEERQRGNFPDRFSGHQFPNYSSELNVNALLLGDSALYLCASSSSSGRDVSDEQYFGPGTRLTVT.

The chain carries TRBV5-1 and TRBJ2-3; D is ambiguous. CDR1 is SGHRS and CDR2 is YFSETQ in the germline V gene. V was pared by 0 bases and J by 0 bases, with 5 bases between. The length of the CDR3 is 14 residues. This chain's CDR3 is CASSLESSTDTQYF. CDR3 DNA: TGCGCCAGCAGCTTGGAATCTAGCACAGATACGCAGTATTTT.

V is TRBV7-6 and J is TRBJ2-7; perhaps TRBD2 as D (5 bases). The CDR3 loop spans 13 amino acids. The V gene's germline CDR1 is SGHVS and CDR2 FNYEAQ. The germline V and J ends were trimmed by 4 bases and 0 bases, with 7 bases remaining between them. CDR3 in amino acids: CASSWTDSYEQYF. DNA for the CDR3: TGTGCCAGCAGCTGGACTGACTCCTACGAGCAGTACTTC.

V is TRBV6-5 and J is TRBJ1-1; tentatively, D is TRBD1 (6 bases). Germline V gene sequence: CDR1 MNHEY, CDR2 SVGAGI. The CDR3 length is 11 residues. V lost 8 bases, J lost 10 bases, and 14 bases lay in between. The CDR3, as DNA: TGTGCCAGCTTACGAGGGGGGGGAGCTTTCTTT. As protein: CASLRGGGAFF.

V is TRBV7-3 and J is TRBJ2-3, with a possible D match to TRBD1 (5 bases). The CDR3 totals 16 residues. V lost 5 bases and J lost 5, with 20 bases in between. Germline CDR1 and CDR2: SGHTA and FQGTGA. DNA for the CDR3: TGTGCCAGCAGCAAAGGGTGGGGCCTAGAAATAGATACGCAGTATTTT. Protein sequence: CASSKGWGLEIDTQYF.

The rearrangement uses TRBV11-3 and TRBJ2-3; 8 bases match TRBD2. From germline, CDR1 is SGHNT and CDR2 YENEEA. V lost 5 bases, J lost 6 bases, and 10 bases stayed unmatched. This CDR3 comprises 15 residues. Here the CDR3 DNA reads TGTGCCAGCAGCCCACAGAGCGGGAGCAGGGATACGCAGTATTTT. Translated, it gives CASSPQSGSRDTQYF. Looking up the rest from reference TRBV11-3 and TRBJ2-3 gives the full variable domain: EAGVVQSPRYKIIEKKQPVAFWCNPISGHNTLYWYLQNLGQGPELLIRYENEEAVDDSQLPKDRFSAERLKGVDSTLKIQPAELGDSAVYLCASSPQSGSRDTQYFGPGTRLTVL.

This clone was counted a single time. V and J are TRBV30 and TRBJ1-1; no definite D call. Per germline, CDR1 GTSNPN and CDR2 SVGIG (reference sequence). V dropped 0 bases and J dropped 9 bases, with 11 bases sitting between them. The CDR3 covers 12 residues. In DNA form, the CDR3 reads TGTGCCTGGAGTGTACTCGCACAGCAAGCTTTCTTT. This codes for CAWSVLAQQAFF.

The chain couples TRBV10-1 to TRBJ2-1; 7 nucleotides match TRBD2. CDR1 and CDR2 (germline): WNHNN, SYGVQD (reference sequence). The CDR3 spans 16 residues. V gave up 4 bases and J gave up 4 bases; unmatched junction bases: 10. The CDR3 spells CASSGPASGSYNEQFF. DNA for the CDR3: TGCGCCAGCAGTGGCCCCGCTAGCGGTAGTTACAATGAGCAGTTCTTC.

The chain carries TRBV28 and TRBJ2-7; TRBD2 is a possible D gene (7 bases). Trimming took 2 bases from V and 6 from J, leaving 14 bases between them. Germline V CDR1 and CDR2: MDHEN, SYDVKM. CDR3 length: 14 residues. The CDR3 coding sequence is TGTGCCAGCAGTTTAAATGGGGAGGGGGTCGAGCAGTACTTC. This sequence encodes CASSLNGEGVEQYF.

The CDR3 here is CASSSTSSGRELYEQYF. CDR3 DNA: TGTGCCAGCAGCTCGACCAGTAGCGGGAGAGAATTGTACGAGCAGTACTTC. The chain uses TRBV11-3 and TRBJ2-7, with 9 bases fitting TRBD2. V dropped 4 bases and J dropped 4; count of bases not matched to a gene: 14. This CDR3 has 17 amino acids. CDR1 is SGHNT, CDR2 YENEEA, per germline. The full variable domain, completed using reference TRBV11-3 and TRBJ2-7, is EAGVVQSPRYKIIEKKQPVAFWCNPISGHNTLYWYLQNLGQGPELLIRYENEEAVDDSQLPKDRFSAERLKGVDSTLKIQPAELGDSAVYLCASSSTSSGRELYEQYFGPGTRLTVT.